This TCR beta chain was captured in a study of cytomegalovirus exposure and HLA in healthy donors. In the study overall: Unique TCRs from HLA-typed donors, around 79 million of them, were held in an early data release.

This CDR3 contains 14 residues. Trimming removed 6 bases from V and 3 bases from J, with 15 bases in between. As regards this clone: The antigen is unknown.

At collection, donors were nominally healthy, but unrecorded immune exposures were probable. Study-level results: With later analysis, a missense DCLRE1C variant became linked to TCR beta V- and J-gene trimming. Specificity for CMV antigens was confirmed in vitro for a few of the CMV-associated chains.

PCR was performed using 60 Vbeta and 13 Jbeta primers. Only in-frame clones appear in the TCRdb table, and some are missing; sequencing was by immunoSEQ multiplex PCR. The data hold approximately 110,000 clones, with about four fifths observed a single time. This sequence was found in a woman aged 60 to 75 in good health and CMV-seropositive. The specimen sequenced was PBMCs. The V call is TRBV23-1, the J call TRBJ2-7; D may be TRBD1 (5 bases). TRBV23-1 is assigned to the ORF class and has an uncertain function. For the CDR3, the DNA is TGCGCCAGCAGCCTTCGACAGTTCTTCTACGAGCAGTACTTC. Amino acids: CASSLRQFFYEQYF.